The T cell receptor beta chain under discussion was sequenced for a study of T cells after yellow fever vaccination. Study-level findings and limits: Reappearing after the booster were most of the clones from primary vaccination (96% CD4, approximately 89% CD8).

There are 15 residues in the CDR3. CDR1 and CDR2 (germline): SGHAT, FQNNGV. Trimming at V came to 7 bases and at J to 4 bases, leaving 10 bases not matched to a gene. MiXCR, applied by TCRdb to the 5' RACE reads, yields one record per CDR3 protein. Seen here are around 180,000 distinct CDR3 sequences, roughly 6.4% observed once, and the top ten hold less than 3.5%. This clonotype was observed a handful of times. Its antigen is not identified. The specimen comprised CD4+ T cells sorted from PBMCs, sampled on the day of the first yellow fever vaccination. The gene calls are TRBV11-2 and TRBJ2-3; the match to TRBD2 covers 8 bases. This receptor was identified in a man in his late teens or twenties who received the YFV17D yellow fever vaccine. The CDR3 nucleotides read TGTGCCAGCACCGGGACTAGACCACCTCCAGATACGCAGTATTTT. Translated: CASTGTRPPPDTQYF.